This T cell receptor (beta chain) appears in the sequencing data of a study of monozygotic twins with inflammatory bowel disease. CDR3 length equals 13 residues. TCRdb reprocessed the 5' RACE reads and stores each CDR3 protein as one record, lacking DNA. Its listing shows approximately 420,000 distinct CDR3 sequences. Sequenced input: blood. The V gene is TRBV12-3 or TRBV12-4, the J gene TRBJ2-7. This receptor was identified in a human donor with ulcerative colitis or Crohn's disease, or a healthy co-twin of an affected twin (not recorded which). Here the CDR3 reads CASMDSSSYEQYF.